The present TCR beta chain was sequenced within a study of cytomegalovirus exposure and HLA in healthy donors. The PCR had 60 Vbeta and 13 Jbeta primers. Libraries were prepared by immunoSEQ multiplex PCR; TCRdb keeps only in-frame clonotypes and omits some of them. This table has around 140,000 clones, 75% appearing once. All the people who gave samples were healthy bone marrow donors. With 6 bases clipped from V and 2 bases from J, the junction kept 6 bases outside the gene matches. The CDR3 loop spans 15 amino acids. The germline V gene encodes CDR1 KGHSH and CDR2 LQKENI. The chain employs TRBV18 and TRBJ1-5; 8 bases are shared with TRBD1. The TCR originated in a man aged 40-50 years in good health and CMV-seronegative. The sequencing input was PBMCs. In nucleotides, the CDR3 is TGTGCCAGCTCCCCGGACAGGGAGGGCAATCAGCCCCAGCATTTT. It yields the protein CASSPDREGNQPQHF.